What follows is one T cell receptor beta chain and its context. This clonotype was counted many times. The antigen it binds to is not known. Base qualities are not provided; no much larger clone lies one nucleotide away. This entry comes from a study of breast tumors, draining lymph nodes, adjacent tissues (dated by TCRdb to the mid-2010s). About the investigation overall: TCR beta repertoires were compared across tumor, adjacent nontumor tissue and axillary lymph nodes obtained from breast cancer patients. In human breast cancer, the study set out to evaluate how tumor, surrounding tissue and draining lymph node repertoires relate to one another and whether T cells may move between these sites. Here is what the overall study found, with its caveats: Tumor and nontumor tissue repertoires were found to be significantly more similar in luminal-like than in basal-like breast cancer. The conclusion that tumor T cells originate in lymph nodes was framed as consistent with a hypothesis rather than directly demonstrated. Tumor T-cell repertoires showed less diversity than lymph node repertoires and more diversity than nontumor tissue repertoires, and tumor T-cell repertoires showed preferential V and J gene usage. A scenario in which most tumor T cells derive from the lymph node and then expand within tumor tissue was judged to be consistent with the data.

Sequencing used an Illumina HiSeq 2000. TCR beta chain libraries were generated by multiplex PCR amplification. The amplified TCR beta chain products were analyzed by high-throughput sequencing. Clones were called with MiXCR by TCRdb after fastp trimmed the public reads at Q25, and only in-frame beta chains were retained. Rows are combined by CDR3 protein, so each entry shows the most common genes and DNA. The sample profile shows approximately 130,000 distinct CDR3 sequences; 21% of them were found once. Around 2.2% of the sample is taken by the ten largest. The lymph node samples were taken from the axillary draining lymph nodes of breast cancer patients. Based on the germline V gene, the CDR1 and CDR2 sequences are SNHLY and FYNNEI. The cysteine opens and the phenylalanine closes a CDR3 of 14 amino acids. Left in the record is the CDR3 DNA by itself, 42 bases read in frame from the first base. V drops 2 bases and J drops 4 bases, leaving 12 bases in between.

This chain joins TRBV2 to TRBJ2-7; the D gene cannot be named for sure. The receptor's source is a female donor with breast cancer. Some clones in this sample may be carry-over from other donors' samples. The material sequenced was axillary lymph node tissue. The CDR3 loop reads CASSEWGGSYEQYF. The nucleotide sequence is TGTGCCAGCAGTGAATGGGGTGGGTCATACGAGCAGTACTTC.